The 20 T cell receptor beta chains below come from one sample, sequenced in a study of blood T cell repertoires in COVID-19. This table comes from immunoSEQ multiplex PCR, and its TCRdb copy is limited to in-frame clones, with some not included. The sample contains hundreds of thousands of clones, around 87% of which appear only once. Sequencing was carried out using peripheral blood. Source of these receptors: a woman in her forties or fifties who had recovered from COVID-19.

The chain joins TRBV7-9 to TRBJ2-7; 7 bases line up with TRBD2. The CDR3 has 15 residues. Germline-derived CDR1 and CDR2 are SEHNR and FQNEAQ (reference sequence). J lost 7 bases, V lost 5 bases, and 14 bases had no gene match. The CDR3 spells CASSAGLAGPGEQYF. The CDR3 DNA follows: TGTGCCAGCAGCGCCGGTTTAGCGGGCCCCGGGGAGCAGTACTTC.

The rearrangement uses TRBV6-5 and TRBJ2-7; 7 nucleotides line up with TRBD1. The germline gives CDR1 MNHEY, CDR2 SVGAGI. The length of the CDR3 is 13 residues. After removal of 6 bases from V and 6 bases from J, the junction contained 8 bases not matched to a gene. The CDR3 DNA reads as TGTGCCAGCAGCAGACAGGGTTCCCGCGAGCAGTACTTC. Protein product: CASSRQGSREQYF.

V is TRBV5-1 and J is TRBJ1-6, with D unresolved. Trimming removed 0 bases from V and 9 bases from J, with 13 bases in between. The CDR3 totals 15 residues. Germline loops: CDR1 SGHRS, CDR2 YFSETQ. CDR3 in amino acids: CASSLEVGSSSPLHF. As DNA, the CDR3 is TGCGCCAGCAGCTTGGAAGTGGGCTCGAGTTCACCCCTCCACTTT.

The V call is TRBV4-2, the J call TRBJ1-4; D possibly corresponds to TRBD1 (6 bases). CDR1 and CDR2 from the germline V gene are LGHNA and YNFKEQ. V was clipped by 4 bases and J by 2 bases, with 11 bases between them. The CDR3 length is 15 residues. The CDR3 DNA reads as TGTGCCAGCAGCCGCGAGGGGGGGACTAATGAAAAACTGTTTTTT. Its translation: CASSREGGTNEKLFF.

This clone was seen a single time. The chain joins TRBV5-6 to TRBJ1-2, with TRBD1 matching over 8 bases. V was pared by 5 bases and J by 7 bases, with 7 bases of the junction left unmatched. This CDR3 region has 13 residues. Germline V gene sequence: CDR1 SGHDT, CDR2 YYEEEE. This CDR3 is CASRLTGDAGYTF. In DNA, the CDR3 is TGTGCCAGCAGATTGACAGGGGACGCTGGCTACACCTTC.

CDR3 residues: CASSQDMGSTEAFF. DNA of the CDR3: TGTGCCAGCAGCCAAGATATGGGGAGCACTGAAGCTTTCTTT. V and J are TRBV4-2 and TRBJ1-1, with D unclear. CDR1 is LGHNA and CDR2 is YNFKEQ in the germline V gene. The CDR3 spans 14 residues. V lost 0 bases, J lost 4 bases, and 9 bases lay in between.

The gene calls are TRBV4-2 and TRBJ1-4, with 8 bases lining up with TRBD1. The V and J ends lost 5 bases and 6 bases, in that order; junction bases with no gene match: 8. The CDR3 consists of 15 residues. From germline, CDR1 is LGHNA and CDR2 YNFKEQ. CDR3 protein: CASSVSQGAHEKLFF. DNA for the CDR3: TGTGCCAGCAGCGTCAGTCAGGGGGCGCATGAAAAACTGTTTTTT.

V gene TRBV4-1 combines with J gene TRBJ2-1; 8 bases match TRBD1. The CDR3 is 15 residues long. The germline gives CDR1 MGHRA, CDR2 YSYEKL. Unmatched junction bases numbered 7, after V lost 3 bases and J lost 6 bases. The CDR3 sequence: CASSHRDRIGNEQFF. The CDR3 DNA reads as TGCGCCAGCAGCCACCGGGACAGGATAGGCAATGAGCAGTTCTTC.

This clone is a singleton in its sample. The chain employs TRBV28 and TRBJ1-2; weak D call: TRBD1 (5 bases). Between the trimmed V and J ends, which lost 6 bases and 2 bases, there was a span of 13 bases. Looked up from germline, CDR1 is MDHEN and CDR2 is SYDVKM. This CDR3 comprises 14 residues. In nucleotides, the CDR3 is TGTGCCAGCAGATCGGGACTGAGAAACTATGGCTACACCTTC. Translation: CASRSGLRNYGYTF.

The V call is TRBV18, the J call TRBJ2-2; TRBD2 matches at 9 bases. V shed 5 bases, J shed 10 bases, and the junction held 14 bases outside the gene matches. This CDR3 contains 16 residues. Germline V gene lookup returns CDR1 KGHSH and CDR2 LQKENI. CDR3 in DNA: TGTGCCAGCTCATCACGGACTAGCGCGACCGCCCCGGAGCTGTTTTTT. It yields the protein CASSSRTSATAPELFF.

The chain carries TRBV7-2 and TRBJ2-7, with 9 bases aligning to TRBD2. Germline CDR1 is SGHTA and CDR2 is FQGNSA. With V trimmed by 2 bases and J by 3 bases, 5 bases remained unmatched. This CDR3 is built from 15 residues. The CDR3 sequence: CASSLMLAGNYEQYF. Written as DNA, the CDR3 is TGTGCCAGCAGCTTAATGCTAGCGGGGAACTACGAGCAGTACTTC.

The rearrangement joins TRBV7-2 to TRBJ1-6; D not certain. The length of the CDR3 is 17 residues. V lost 2 bases and J 0 bases, leaving 11 bases between the germline ends. CDR1 SGHTA and CDR2 FQGNSA come from the germline V gene. CDR3 sequence (DNA): TGTGCCAGCAGCTTAAAATTTGGGAGCTCCTATAATTCACCCCTCCACTTT. It translates to CASSLKFGSSYNSPLHF.

The gene calls are TRBV13 and TRBJ1-1; D is possibly TRBD1 (5 bases). The CDR3 consists of 15 residues. V was cut by 3 bases and J by 0 bases, with 11 bases left in between. Germline CDR1 PRHDT, CDR2 FYEKMQ (reference sequence). The CDR3 DNA sequence: TGTGCCAGCAGCTTGATCAGGGTGGTGAACACTGAAGCTTTCTTT. This codes for CASSLIRVVNTEAFF.

Here the CDR3 reads CASSRASYEQFF. The CDR3 DNA reads TGTGCCAGCAGTCGAGCGAGTTATGAGCAGTTCTTC. This chain uses TRBV6-2 or TRBV6-3 with TRBJ2-1; D unresolved. The germline V gene has CDR1 MNHEY and CDR2 SVGEGT. Trimming removed 5 bases from V and 8 bases from J, with 10 bases in between. The CDR3 is 12 amino acids.

V gene TRBV6-5 combines with J gene TRBJ1-3, with D uncertain. The CDR3 has 15 residues. Germline values: CDR1 MNHEY, CDR2 SVGAGI. The V gene lost 0 bases and the J gene lost 4 bases, with 10 bases spanning the gap. The CDR3 nucleotides are TGTGCCAGCAGTTACTCATGGAGTGGAGGAAACACCATATATTTT. Translating gives CASSYSWSGGNTIYF.

In its sample, this clone was seen once. The V and J genes are TRBV5-1 and TRBJ2-1; 8 bases are shared with TRBD2. Trimming cost V 4 bases and J 7 bases; bases outside gene matches: 16. Germline values: CDR1 SGHRS, CDR2 YFSETQ. This CDR3 comprises 17 residues. CDR3 sequence reads: CASSISSPGLEGNEQFF. The CDR3 DNA reads TGCGCCAGCAGCATTTCCTCGCCGGGACTAGAAGGAAATGAGCAGTTCTTC. Full variable domain (rest looked up from reference TRBV5-1 and TRBJ2-1): KAGVTQTPRYLIKTRGQQVTLSCSPISGHRSVSWYQQTPGQGLQFLFEYFSETQRNKGNFPGRFSGRQFSNSRSEMNVSTLELGDSALYLCASSISSPGLEGNEQFFGPGTRLTVL.

This sequence joins TRBV2 and TRBJ2-2; D is perhaps TRBD2 (5 bases). The length of the CDR3 is 15 residues. With 3 bases removed from V and 1 base from J, the gap between germline ends came to 9 bases. The germline V gene encodes CDR1 SNHLY and CDR2 FYNNEI. The CDR3 loop is CASSETRVNTGELFF. The CDR3 DNA sequence: TGTGCCAGCAGTGAGACGCGGGTGAACACCGGGGAGCTGTTTTTT.

V usage is TRBV10-3 and J usage is TRBJ2-1; 10 nucleotides match TRBD2. The CDR3 spans 14 residues. Germline V gives CDR1 ENHRY, CDR2 SYGVKD. The V segment lost 10 bases and the J segment 0 bases; nucleotides outside the gene matches: 3. This CDR3 is CATSSGSSYNEQFF. DNA for the CDR3: TGTGCCACCTCTAGCGGGAGCTCCTACAATGAGCAGTTCTTC.

The chain joins TRBV2 to TRBJ2-1; 10 bases match TRBD1. V lost 5 bases and J lost 14; bases outside the gene matches: 9. The CDR3 extends over 13 amino acids. Germline V gene lookup returns CDR1 SNHLY and CDR2 FYNNEI. The CDR3: CASSSAPGTGEFF. CDR3 bases: TGTGCCAGCAGTTCCGCCCCCGGGACAGGGGAGTTCTTC.

The V gene is TRBV28, the J gene TRBJ2-2; D ambiguous. Trimming took off 6 bases at V and 1 base at J, with 6 bases between the two ends. The CDR3 has 13 amino acids. Germline V gene lookup returns CDR1 MDHEN and CDR2 SYDVKM. The chain's CDR3 is CASRYGNTGELFF. The CDR3 nucleotides are TGTGCCAGCAGGTACGGGAACACCGGGGAGCTGTTTTTT.